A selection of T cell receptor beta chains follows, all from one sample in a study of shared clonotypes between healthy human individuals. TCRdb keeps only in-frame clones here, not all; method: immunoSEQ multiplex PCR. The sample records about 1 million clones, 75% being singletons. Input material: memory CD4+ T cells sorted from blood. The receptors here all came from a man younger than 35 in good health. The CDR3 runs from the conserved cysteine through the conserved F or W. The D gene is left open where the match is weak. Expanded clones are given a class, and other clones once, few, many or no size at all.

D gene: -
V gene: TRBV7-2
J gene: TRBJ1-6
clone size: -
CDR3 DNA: TGTGCCAGCAGCCAAGTCAGGGTTAGGTCACCCCTCCACTTT
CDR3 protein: CASSQVRVRSPLHF

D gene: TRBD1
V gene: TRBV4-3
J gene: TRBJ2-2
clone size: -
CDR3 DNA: TGCGCCAGCAGCCAAGAAACATTGGACAGGGGGCATCCCGGGGAGCTGTTTTTT
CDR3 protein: CASSQETLDRGHPGELFF

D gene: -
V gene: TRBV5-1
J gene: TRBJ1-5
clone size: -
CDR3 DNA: TGCGCCAGCAGCGCCACCGGGTCGGGCCTACAGCCCCAGCATTTT
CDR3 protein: CASSATGSGLQPQHF

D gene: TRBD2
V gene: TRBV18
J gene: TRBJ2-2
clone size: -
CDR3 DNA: TGTGCCAGCTCACCGAGCGGGAGAGACACCGGGGAGCTGTTTTTT
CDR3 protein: CASSPSGRDTGELFF

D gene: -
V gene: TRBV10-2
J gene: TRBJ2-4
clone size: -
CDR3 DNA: TGCGCCAGCAGTGAAGGGTCCCAAGCCAAAAACATTCAGTACTTC
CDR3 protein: CASSEGSQAKNIQYF

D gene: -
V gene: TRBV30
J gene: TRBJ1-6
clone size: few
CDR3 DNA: TGTGCCTGGAGGGAATCACCCCTCCACTTT
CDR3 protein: CAWRESPLHF

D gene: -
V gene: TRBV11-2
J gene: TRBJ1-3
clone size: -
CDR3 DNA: TGTGCCAGCAGCCAGGCGGGCCTTGGAAACACCATATATTTT
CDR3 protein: CASSQAGLGNTIYF

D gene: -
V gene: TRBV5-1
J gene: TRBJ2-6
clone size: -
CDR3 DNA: TGCGCCAGCAGCTTGTACTCGAGCTCTGGGGCCAACGTCCTGACTTTC
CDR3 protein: CASSLYSSSGANVLTF

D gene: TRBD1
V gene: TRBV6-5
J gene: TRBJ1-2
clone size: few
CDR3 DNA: TGTGCCAGCAGTGAGCGGACAGGGTCTGGCTACACCTTC
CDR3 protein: CASSERTGSGYTF

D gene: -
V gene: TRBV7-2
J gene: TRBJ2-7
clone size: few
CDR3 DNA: TGTGCCAGCAGCGCCGGGACACCGACTTACGAGCAGTACTTC
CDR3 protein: CASSAGTPTYEQYF

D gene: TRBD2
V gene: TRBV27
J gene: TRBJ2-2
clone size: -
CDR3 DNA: TGTGCCAGCAGTCCCCAGCGGGGGAGGTCCGGGGAGCTGTTTTTT
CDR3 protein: CASSPQRGRSGELFF

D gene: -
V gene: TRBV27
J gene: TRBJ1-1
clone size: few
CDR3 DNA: TGTGCCAGCAGTTTATCCCGCGGACGTTTTGAAGCTTTCTTT
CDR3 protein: CASSLSRGRFEAFF

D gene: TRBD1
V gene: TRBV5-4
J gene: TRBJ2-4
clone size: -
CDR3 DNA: TGTGCCAGCAGCTTGGACGACAGGGTAAACATTCAGTACTTC
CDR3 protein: CASSLDDRVNIQYF

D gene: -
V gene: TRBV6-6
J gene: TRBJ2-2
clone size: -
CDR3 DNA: TGTGCCAGCACCCAGATTGGGGGCCATTCCACCGGGGAGCTGTTTTTT
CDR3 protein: CASTQIGGHSTGELFF

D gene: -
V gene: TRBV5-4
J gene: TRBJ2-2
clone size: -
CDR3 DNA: TGTGCCAGCAGCTTGGGGGGCCGGGACACCGGGGAGCTGTTTTTT
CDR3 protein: CASSLGGRDTGELFF

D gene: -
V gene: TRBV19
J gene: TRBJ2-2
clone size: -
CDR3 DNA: TGTGCCAGTAGTATTGACCGACTTGCCACCGGGGAGCTGTTTTTT
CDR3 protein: CASSIDRLATGELFF

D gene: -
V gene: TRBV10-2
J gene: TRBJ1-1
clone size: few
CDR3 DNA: TGCGCCAGCAGTGTGGTGACAGGGAACACTGAAGCTTTCTTT
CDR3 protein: CASSVVTGNTEAFF

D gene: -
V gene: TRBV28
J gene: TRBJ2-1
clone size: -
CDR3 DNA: TGTGCCAGCAGTTACAAGGGTGTCCCCGATGAGCAGTTCTTC
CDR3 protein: CASSYKGVPDEQFF

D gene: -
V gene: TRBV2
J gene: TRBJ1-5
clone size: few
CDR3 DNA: TGTGCCAGCAGTGAGGGGGGGCCAACCCAGCCCCAGCATTTT
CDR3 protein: CASSEGGPTQPQHF

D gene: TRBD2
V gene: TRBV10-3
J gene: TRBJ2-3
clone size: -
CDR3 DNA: TGTGCCACCGCTCCGGGACTAGCGGGAGGGCCCACAGATACGCAGTATTTT
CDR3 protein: CATAPGLAGGPTDTQYF

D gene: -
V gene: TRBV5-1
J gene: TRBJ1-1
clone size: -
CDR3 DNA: TGCGCCAGCAGCTTGGCGCGGGAGAACACTGAAGCTTTCTTT
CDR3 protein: CASSLARENTEAFF

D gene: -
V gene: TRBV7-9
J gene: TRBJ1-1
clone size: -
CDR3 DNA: TGTGCCAGCAGCTTAGGGGCCGGGGGCACTGAAGCTTTCTTT
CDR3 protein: CASSLGAGGTEAFF